These 9 T cell receptor beta chains originate from one sample sequenced in a study of T cells in Graves' hyperthyroidism and ophthalmopathy. TCR beta CDR3 regions were amplified from RNA. HTBI primers were used for first-round RT-PCR of the TCR CDR3. Each CDR3 protein gets one entry after TCRdb re-called the multiplex PCR reads with MiXCR. Among some 440,000 distinct CDR3 sequences, more than 15% were seen once, and the ten largest hold 7.5% to 9%. The sequencing input was blood. The receptors were gathered from a woman aged 18-29 years with Graves' hyperthyroidism.

This clonotype was seen many times. The chain joins TRBV19 to TRBJ2-2; the D gene is possibly TRBD1 (6 bases). CDR3 size: 14 residues. Trimming left V 10 bases short and J 2 bases short, with 14 bases between. CDR1 is LNHDA, CDR2 SQIVND, per germline (reference sequence). CDR3 sequence reads: CATERTANTGELFF. The DNA of the CDR3 is TGTGCCACCGAACGGACAGCTAACACCGGGGAGCTGTTTTTT.

This clonotype has ten or more counts. The chain couples TRBV4-2 to TRBJ2-2; a possible D gene is TRBD2 (7 bases). The CDR3 runs to 14 residues. Trimming removed 6 bases at V and 3 bases at J, with 11 bases between. CDR1 and CDR2 from the germline V gene are LGHNA and YNFKEQ. CDR3: CASRGGADTGELFF. The CDR3, as DNA: TGTGCCAGCAGAGGGGGGGCGGACACCGGGGAGCTGTTTTTT.

The table lists this clonotype with many counts. The CDR3 nucleotides are TGTGCCAGCAGAGGCTCAAGTAGCGGGAGGTACAATGAGCAGTTCTTC. Amino acid sequence: CASRGSSSGRYNEQFF. The chain employs TRBV3-1 and TRBJ2-1; 10 nucleotides line up with TRBD2. The CDR3 is 16 residues long. Per germline, CDR1 LGHDT and CDR2 YNNKEL (reference sequence). Germline trimming cut 6 bases from V and 4 bases from J; bases unmatched to any gene: 9.

This clonotype was detected ten times or more. The chain combines TRBV20-1 with TRBJ1-2, with D perhaps TRBD1 (6 bases). The V end was cut by 0 bases, the J end by 6 bases, with 14 bases between. CDR3 length: 14 residues. The germline gives CDR1 DFQATT, CDR2 SNEGSKA (reference sequence). CDR3 residues: CSARDPGAPDGYTF. The DNA of the CDR3 is TGCAGTGCTAGAGATCCGGGGGCCCCAGATGGCTACACCTTC.

This clonotype was counted ten times or more. The chain is built from TRBV30 and TRBJ2-2; 7 bases line up with TRBD2. Germline V gene data show CDR1 as GTSNPN and CDR2 as SVGIG (reference sequence). After removal of 1 base from V and 1 base from J, the junction contained 12 bases not matched to a gene. The CDR3 totals 18 residues. CDR3 loop: CAWSASPFERGNTGELFF. In DNA, the CDR3 is TGTGCCTGGAGTGCCTCTCCCTTTGAGCGGGGGAACACCGGGGAGCTGTTTTTT.

The V and J genes are TRBV20-1 and TRBJ2-1; 7 bases are shared with TRBD2. J lost 10 bases, V lost 5 bases, and 14 bases had no gene match. The CDR3 has 14 residues. Looked up from germline, CDR1 is DFQATT and CDR2 is SNEGSKA (reference sequence). The CDR3 DNA sequence: TGCAGTGCTCCCCCGACGGGGGGTGACGGGGAGCAGTTCTTC. Protein sequence: CSAPPTGGDGEQFF.

As for this clonotype: Since a much larger clone is just one base distant, this may be a read error. This sequence joins TRBV18 and TRBJ1-3, with D unclear. The CDR3 runs 15 residues. The germline V gene encodes CDR1 KGHSH and CDR2 LQKENI. CDR3: CASSPTKSSGDTIYF. CDR3 nucleotide sequence: TGTGCCAGCTCACCGACTAAATCCTCTGGAGACACCATATATTTT.

At least ten counts were recorded for this clonotype. CDR3 amino acids: CSARERPGGEQYF. The CDR3 nucleotides read TGCAGTGCTAGAGAGCGGCCAGGGGGCGAGCAGTACTTC. J is TRBJ2-7 and V is TRBV20-1; 7 positions agree with TRBD1. V lost 0 bases to trimming and J lost 6 bases; unmatched junction nucleotides: 5. Germline V gene sequence: CDR1 DFQATT, CDR2 SNEGSKA (reference sequence). The CDR3 runs to 13 residues.

This chain connects TRBV19 to TRBJ1-5; D is unresolved. CDR3 length: 14 amino acids. Germline assignment: CDR1 LNHDA and CDR2 SQIVND (reference sequence). With 7 bases removed from V and 9 bases from J, the gap between germline ends came to 19 bases. The CDR3 reads CASKGSFRLGPQHF. In DNA form, the CDR3 reads TGTGCCAGTAAGGGCAGTTTTCGCCTTGGGCCCCAGCATTTT.